This T cell receptor beta chain is from a study of CD8+ T cells in alopecia areata. Study summary: Each day, treated patients took oral tofacitinib twice, at 5 to 10 mg per dose. Affected scalp percentage set treated patients' severity scores.

The study, taken as a whole, reports: Across lesional scalp, and particularly alopecia totalis/universalis, clonality surpassed that of normal scalp.

The treatment here: oral pan-JAK inhibitor, 5-10 mg twice daily. Separation by sorting yielded CD4+ and CD8+ T cells from PBMCs. cDNA serving as the sequencing template came from extracted, reverse transcribed RNA. Here immunoSEQ multiplex PCR was the method, and the copy in TCRdb shows in-frame clones only, minus some. The sample contains about 180,000 clones, about 53% of which appear only once. J gave up 5 bases and V 0 bases, and 5 bases lay outside the gene matches. Germline CDR1 is MNHEY and CDR2 is SVGAGI. This CDR3 spans 16 amino acids. Turning to this clone: Its antigen is currently unknown.

The sample here was CD8+ T cells sorted from blood, taken at week 24, from a patient treated with tofacitinib. The TCR originated in a human donor with alopecia areata. The chain uses TRBV6-5 and TRBJ2-3, with TRBD2 identical over 10 bases. CDR3 sequence reads: CASSYSRAGGEDTQYF. The CDR3 nucleotides read TGTGCCAGCAGTTACTCTCGAGCGGGGGGGGAAGATACGCAGTATTTT.